This T cell receptor (beta chain) was captured in a study of shared T cell receptors in the human thymus. The method was immunoSEQ multiplex PCR; TCRdb's version includes in-frame clones alone and lacks a portion of them. Among hundreds of thousands of clones listed, about 90% were seen once. V lost 0 bases and J 0 bases, leaving 15 bases between the germline ends. Germline assignment: CDR1 MGHRA and CDR2 YSYEKL. The length of the CDR3 is 19 residues. This same sample was also part of a study on human thymus T cells. That source notes: Resections from corrective heart surgery supplied the thymus tissue. Related research has reported that thymic repertoires overlap highly among unrelated individuals.

The source is a boy less than two years old with a congenital heart defect. This rearrangement joins TRBV4-1 to TRBJ2-6; D ambiguous. The material sequenced was thymocytes. The CDR3 region is CASSQDLTALASGANVLTF. As DNA, the CDR3 is TGCGCCAGCAGCCAAGATCTAACAGCCCTCGCCTCTGGGGCCAACGTCCTGACTTTC.